Each of the 32 T cell receptor beta chains below was sequenced from the same sample in a study of T cells expressing NK-cell markers. TCRdb re-called the 5' RACE reads and gives one entry per CDR3 protein, without DNA. The sample spans 300,000 to 450,000 distinct CDR3 sequences; the ten largest clones claim roughly 5.4%. Sequencing used blood T cells: a sorted CD56 or NKG2C T cell subset, CD4+ or CD8+ T cells, or bulk PBMC T cells (not recorded which). The source of these receptors is a man aged 18-69 years in good health.

The chain couples TRBV20-1 to TRBJ1-6; there is no DNA to check the TCRdb D call of TRBD1. The CDR3 has 13 residues. The germline V gene has CDR1 DFQATT and CDR2 SNEGSKA (reference sequence). The CDR3 loop is CSANRGFDSPLHF.

The CDR3 loop reads CASSDGRGQGASRLSGNTIYF. The chain links TRBV25-1 to TRBJ1-3; TCRdb gives TRBD1 as the D gene, but with no DNA this cannot be confirmed. Germline V gene data show CDR1 as MGHDK and CDR2 as SYGVNS. The CDR3 runs to 21 residues.

This sequence joins TRBV9 and TRBJ2-7; TCRdb selects TRBD1, and the lack of DNA leaves this call unchecked. The CDR3 length is 16 residues. CDR1 is SGDLS, CDR2 YYNGEE, per germline. The CDR3 sequence: CASRVNRQGLFDEQYF.

The chain couples TRBV20-1 to TRBJ1-2. Looked up from germline, CDR1 is DFQATT and CDR2 is SNEGSKA (reference sequence). The CDR3 runs 15 residues. This CDR3 is CSARDHGRSSVGYTF.

V is TRBV5-1 and J is TRBJ2-1; as DNA is missing, the TRBD1 call by TCRdb cannot be tested. The CDR3 sequence is 16 residues long. Per the germline V gene, CDR1 is SGHRS and CDR2 is YFSETQ. The CDR3 is CASSLMGGGSYNEQFF. The full variable domain, completed using reference TRBV5-1 and TRBJ2-1, is KAGVTQTPRYLIKTRGQQVTLSCSPISGHRSVSWYQQTPGQGLQFLFEYFSETQRNKGNFPGRFSGRQFSNSRSEMNVSTLELGDSALYLCASSLMGGGSYNEQFFGPGTRLTVL.

The chain is built from TRBV5-1 and TRBJ2-6. From germline, CDR1 is SGHRS and CDR2 YFSETQ. This CDR3 is built from 14 residues. The CDR3 reads CASSRTSGANVLTF.

The chain is built from TRBV15 and TRBJ2-1; TCRdb lists TRBD2, though no DNA is available to test this call. The CDR3 length is 17 residues. Germline V lookup: CDR1 LNHNV, CDR2 YYDKDF (reference sequence). CDR3 in amino acids: CATSLRATSGGPYEQFF.

The chain employs TRBV7-2 and TRBJ2-7. The CDR3 covers 13 residues. CDR1 and CDR2 (germline): SGHTA, FQGNSA. CDR3: CASSLEPNYEQYF.

The chain is built from TRBV3-1 and TRBJ2-7. From germline, CDR1 is LGHDT and CDR2 YNNKEL (reference sequence). The CDR3 sequence is 14 residues long. The CDR3 spells CASSQRQVYYEQYF.

The gene calls are TRBV5-1 and TRBJ2-7; there is no DNA to check the TCRdb D call of TRBD2. Germline CDR1 is SGHRS and CDR2 is YFSETQ. The CDR3 is made up of 15 amino acids. The CDR3: CASSLGNSGGYEQYF.

The chain couples TRBV3-1 to TRBJ2-3; the TCRdb D gene call, TRBD2, has no DNA to confirm it. The V gene's germline CDR1 is LGHDT and CDR2 YNNKEL (reference sequence). The length of the CDR3 is 19 residues. The CDR3: CASSQDWGTSGTSTDTQYF.

The chain has TRBV7-9 and TRBJ2-2. The CDR3 extends over 12 amino acids. Germline-derived CDR1 and CDR2 are SEHNR and FQNEAQ (reference sequence). The CDR3 spells CASSWGEGELFF.

The genes are TRBV3-1 and TRBJ2-3; TCRdb reports TRBD2, a call that lacks DNA to check it against. This CDR3 spans 19 amino acids. The germline CDR1 and CDR2 sequences are LGHDT and YNNKEL (reference sequence). Here the CDR3 reads CASSHFASGGPLAGDTQYF.

The chain links TRBV6-1 to TRBJ1-2; there is no DNA to check the TCRdb D call of TRBD1. The germline gives CDR1 MNHNS, CDR2 SASEGT. This CDR3 is 15 amino acids long. This CDR3 is CASSDGGRGNYGYTF.

This sequence joins TRBV12-3 or TRBV12-4 and TRBJ2-1; the D gene TCRdb calls, TRBD2, cannot be checked with no DNA. This CDR3 comprises 15 residues. The CDR3 is CASTLTSGGYNEQFF.

The CDR3 region is CASSKTRRDTTIGYHNTGELFF. The rearrangement links TRBV21-1 to TRBJ2-2; TCRdb returns TRBD1, unconfirmable since there is no DNA. TRBV21-1 is reported as a pseudogene. This CDR3 is built from 22 residues.

The chain couples TRBV7-3 to TRBJ2-2. In germline, CDR1 is SGHTA, CDR2 FQGTGA. The CDR3 is 16 residues long. CDR3 amino acids: CASSLLGLNAPGELFF.

The V gene is TRBV7-9, the J gene TRBJ2-5. CDR3 size: 15 residues. CDR1 and CDR2 from the germline V gene are SEHNR and FQNEAQ (reference sequence). The CDR3: CASSSNLVTQETQYF.

The chain recombines TRBV2 with TRBJ2-7; TCRdb gives TRBD2 as the D gene, but with no DNA this cannot be confirmed. CDR3 length equals 15 residues. The germline V gene encodes CDR1 SNHLY and CDR2 FYNNEI. The CDR3 reads CASSPQASISYEQYF.

V gene TRBV7-2 combines with J gene TRBJ2-6. The CDR3 loop spans 17 amino acids. Per germline, CDR1 SGHTA and CDR2 FQGNSA. CDR3 protein: CASSSSGGNSGANVLTF.

The chain employs TRBV7-2 and TRBJ2-3; TCRdb's D call, TRBD2, is unchecked because there is no DNA. The CDR3 loop spans 15 amino acids. Germline lookup yields CDR1 SGHTA and CDR2 FQGNSA. The chain's CDR3 is CASSRQALSTDTQYF.

The V gene is TRBV6-5, the J gene TRBJ1-1; TCRdb selects TRBD1, and the lack of DNA leaves this call unchecked. Germline CDR1 and CDR2: MNHEY and SVGAGI. The CDR3 is 14 amino acids. This CDR3 reads CASSYSRAGIEAFF.

The chain employs TRBV4-2 and TRBJ2-2; the TCRdb D gene call, TRBD1, has no DNA to confirm it. Germline V CDR1 and CDR2: LGHNA, YNFKEQ. The CDR3 loop spans 14 amino acids. CDR3 protein: CASSQGAGTGELFF.

The CDR3 reads CASSFRTATSGANVLTF. V and J are TRBV12-3 or TRBV12-4 and TRBJ2-6; TCRdb's D call of TRBD1 is untestable without DNA. This CDR3 is 17 amino acids long.

The chain links TRBV9 to TRBJ2-1; TCRdb names TRBD1, which stays unverified in the absence of DNA. The CDR3 loop spans 15 amino acids. Germline loops: CDR1 SGDLS, CDR2 YYNGEE. Here the CDR3 reads CASSGVRGGPNEQFF.

The V call is TRBV10-3, the J call TRBJ2-7; no DNA is available, so the TRBD2 call from TCRdb remains unchecked. The CDR3 has 14 residues. Germline V gives CDR1 ENHRY, CDR2 SYGVKD. The CDR3 spells CAISEEARTYEQYF.

The J gene is TRBJ2-2, the V gene TRBV27. The CDR3 loop spans 16 amino acids. Germline V gene sequence: CDR1 MNHEY, CDR2 SMNVEV (reference sequence). The CDR3 reads CASRPTYFANTGELFF.

The rearrangement uses TRBV20-1 and TRBJ2-7; lacking DNA, the TRBD2 call made by TCRdb goes unchecked. The germline V gene encodes CDR1 DFQATT and CDR2 SNEGSKA (reference sequence). The CDR3 is 12 amino acids. The CDR3 is CSARRGLTEQYF.

This sequence joins TRBV28 and TRBJ2-3; TCRdb names TRBD1, which stays unverified in the absence of DNA. Germline values: CDR1 MDHEN, CDR2 SYDVKM. This CDR3 spans 12 amino acids. The CDR3 reads CASSPPYGSQYF. Full variable domain (outside the CDR3, taken from reference TRBV28 and TRBJ2-3): DVKVTQSSRYLVKRTGEKVFLECVQDMDHENMFWYRQDPGLGLRLIYFSYDVKMKEKGDIPEGYSVSREKKERFSLILESASTNQTSMYLCASSPPYGSQYFGPGTRLTVL.

The chain combines TRBV4-2 with TRBJ1-1. This CDR3 is 13 amino acids long. Germline lookup yields CDR1 LGHNA and CDR2 YNFKEQ. The CDR3 protein is CASSQVVRFEAFF.

The V gene is TRBV5-5, the J gene TRBJ2-3; TCRdb designates TRBD2, a call that cannot be tested without DNA. The CDR3 has 16 amino acids. From germline, CDR1 is SGHKS and CDR2 YYEKEE (reference sequence). CDR3 sequence: CASSRAGLPRTDTQYF.

The rearrangement uses TRBV4-1 and TRBJ2-2; the TCRdb call, TRBD1, lacks DNA for checking. Germline CDR1 MGHRA, CDR2 YSYEKL. This CDR3 has 12 amino acids. This chain's CDR3 is CASSHPPGELFF.